Below are 6 T cell receptor beta chains sequenced from a single sample in a study of cytomegalovirus exposure and HLA in healthy donors. Primers: 60 Vbeta forward and 13 Jbeta reverse. TCRdb's copy holds only in-frame clones and misses some; the assay was immunoSEQ multiplex PCR. The table has 95,000 to 150,000 clones, around 66% seen once. Source material: PBMCs. All receptors come from a woman aged 40 to 49 in good health and CMV-seropositive.

The V and J genes are TRBV7-2 and TRBJ2-5; perhaps TRBD2 as D (7 bases). V was trimmed by 1 base and J by 5 bases, leaving 14 bases between them. Germline V gives CDR1 SGHTA, CDR2 FQGNSA. There are 15 residues in the CDR3. The CDR3 protein is CASSLGGGLLETQYF. The CDR3 region has the DNA TGTGCCAGCAGCTTAGGGGGGGGGCTTCTCGAGACCCAGTACTTC. The full variable domain, with the rest looked up from reference TRBV7-2 and TRBJ2-5, is GAGVSQSPSNKVTEKGKDVELRCDPISGHTALYWYRQSLGQGLEFLIYFQGNSAPDKSGLPSDRFSAERTGGSVSTLTIQRTQQEDSAVYLCASSLGGGLLETQYFGPGTRLLVL.

The chain is built from TRBV12-5 and TRBJ2-5, with TRBD1 identical over 10 bases. With 1 base clipped from V and 5 bases from J, the junction kept 10 bases outside the gene matches. The CDR3 is 17 residues long. Germline CDR1 LGHNT, CDR2 FRNRAP. The CDR3 loop is CASGLDPRQGAGETQYF. Written as DNA, the CDR3 is TGTGCTAGTGGTTTGGACCCCCGACAGGGGGCGGGGGAGACCCAGTACTTC.

V gene TRBV7-9 combines with J gene TRBJ2-7; 8 nucleotides align to TRBD1. CDR1 is SEHNR and CDR2 is FQNEAQ in the germline V gene (reference sequence). The CDR3 length is 15 residues. Germline trimming cut 5 bases from V and 6 bases from J; bases unmatched to any gene: 12. CDR3 sequence (DNA): TGTGCCAGCAGCGCACGCGGGACAGGTGTCGGCGAGCAGTACTTC. This encodes CASSARGTGVGEQYF.

The V call is TRBV5-1, the J call TRBJ2-3; 11 positions agree with TRBD2. With V trimmed by 3 bases and J by 0 bases, 6 bases remained unmatched. This CDR3 is 17 amino acids long. Germline CDR1 is SGHRS and CDR2 is YFSETQ. For the CDR3, the DNA is TGCGCCAGCAGCTCGATAGCGGGAGGGGGGAGCACAGATACGCAGTATTTT. Translating it yields CASSSIAGGGSTDTQYF.

This clone was detected a few times. One end of the junction fails to match germline, which may point to a read error. This chain joins TRBV30 and TRBJ2-1, with D possibly matching TRBD2 (5 bases). Germline lookup yields CDR1 GTSNPN and CDR2 SVGIG (reference sequence). This CDR3 comprises 15 residues. The DNA of the CDR3 is TGTGCCTGGAGTTACCTCCGACCGGGGAGAGAACCCCGGCTCTTC. Residues: CAWSYLRPGREPRLF.

This clone appeared a few times. The chain uses TRBV5-1 and TRBJ2-5; TRBD2 agrees at 7 bases. Gene TRBJ2-7 matches the end of the DNA better, so the J call may be wrong. Germline V CDR1 and CDR2: SGHRS, YFSETQ. The CDR3 totals 16 residues. CDR3 sequence: CASSFNGLDPSYEQYF. DNA for the CDR3: TGCGCCAGCAGCTTTAACGGACTAGACCCATCCTACGAGCAGTACTTC.